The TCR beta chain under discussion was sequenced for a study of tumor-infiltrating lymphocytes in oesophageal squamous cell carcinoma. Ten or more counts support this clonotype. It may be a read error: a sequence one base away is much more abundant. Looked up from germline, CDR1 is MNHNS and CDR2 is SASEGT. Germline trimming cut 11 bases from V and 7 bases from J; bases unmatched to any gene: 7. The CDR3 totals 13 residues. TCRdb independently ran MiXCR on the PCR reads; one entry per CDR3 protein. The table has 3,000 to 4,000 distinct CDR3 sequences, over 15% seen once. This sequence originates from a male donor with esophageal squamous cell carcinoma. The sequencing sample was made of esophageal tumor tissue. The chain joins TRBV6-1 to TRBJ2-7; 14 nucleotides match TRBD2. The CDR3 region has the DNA TGTGCCGCGGGACTAGCGGGGGTCAATGAGCAGTACTTC. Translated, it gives CAAGLAGVNEQYF.